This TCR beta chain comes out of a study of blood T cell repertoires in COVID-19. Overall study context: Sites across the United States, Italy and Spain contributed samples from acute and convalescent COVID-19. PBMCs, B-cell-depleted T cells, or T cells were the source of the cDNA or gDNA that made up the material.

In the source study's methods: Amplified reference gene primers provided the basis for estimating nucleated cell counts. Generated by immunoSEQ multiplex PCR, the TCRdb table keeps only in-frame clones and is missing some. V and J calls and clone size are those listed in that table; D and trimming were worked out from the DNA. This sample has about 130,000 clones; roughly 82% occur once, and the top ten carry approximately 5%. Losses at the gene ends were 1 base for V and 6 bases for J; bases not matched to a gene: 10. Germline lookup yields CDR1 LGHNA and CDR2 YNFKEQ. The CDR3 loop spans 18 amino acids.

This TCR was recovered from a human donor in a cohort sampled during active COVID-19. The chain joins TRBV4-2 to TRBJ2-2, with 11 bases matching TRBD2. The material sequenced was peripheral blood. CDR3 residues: CASSQAQGQLAGAGELFF. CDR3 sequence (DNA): TGTGCCAGCAGCCAAGCTCAAGGTCAACTAGCGGGAGCCGGGGAGCTGTTTTTT.